One and the same sample provided the 12 T cell receptor beta chains below, sequenced in a study of spatial heterogeneity in lung cancer. Study-level results: Within tumors, counts of expanded alpha and beta TCRs tracked tumor mutation counts.

These receptors lack a known antigen. The time point: sample taken at primary tumor resection. One entry per CDR3 protein results from TCRdb running MiXCR on the 5' RACE reads. The sample holds around 95,000 distinct CDR3 sequences, 4% to 4.5% seen once. Sequencing was performed on lung tumor tissue, taken at surgery. Receptors were obtained from a male donor with early-stage non-small cell lung cancer.

This clonotype has at least ten counts. The chain joins TRBV5-1 to TRBJ2-1; TRBD1 agrees at 7 bases. This CDR3 comprises 16 residues. Germline loops: CDR1 SGHRS, CDR2 YFSETQ. The ends lost 4 bases at V and 2 bases at J; junction bases unmatched: 9. The CDR3 DNA reads TGCGCCAGCAGCAAAATTGACAGGGATCCCTACAATGAGCAGTTCTTC. Translating gives CASSKIDRDPYNEQFF. Using reference TRBV5-1 and TRBJ2-1 for the parts outside the CDR3, the full variable domain is KAGVTQTPRYLIKTRGQQVTLSCSPISGHRSVSWYQQTPGQGLQFLFEYFSETQRNKGNFPGRFSGRQFSNSRSEMNVSTLELGDSALYLCASSKIDRDPYNEQFFGPGTRLTVL.

This clonotype was counted at least ten times. J is TRBJ1-2 and V is TRBV28; perhaps TRBD1 as D (6 bases). This CDR3 region has 13 residues. The V end was cut by 7 bases, the J end by 4 bases, with 13 bases between. Germline CDR1 and CDR2: MDHEN and SYDVKM. The CDR3 reads CASNGPGAYGYTF. The CDR3 nucleotides read TGTGCCAGCAACGGGCCAGGGGCCTATGGCTACACCTTC.

The chain couples TRBV6-1 to TRBJ2-3; 8 bases align to TRBD2. Losses at the gene ends were 5 bases for V and 4 bases for J; bases not matched to a gene: 8. Germline-derived CDR1 and CDR2 are MNHNS and SASEGT. The CDR3 has 15 amino acids. The CDR3, as DNA: TGTGCCAGCAGTTCTAGCGGGTGGTTCTCAGATACGCAGTATTTT. This encodes CASSSSGWFSDTQYF.

This clonotype showed up many times. The chain uses TRBV30 and TRBJ2-5; D not certain. Trimming removed 0 bases from V and 4 bases from J, with 12 bases in between. The germline gives CDR1 GTSNPN, CDR2 SVGIG (reference sequence). This CDR3 contains 14 residues. The CDR3 spells CAWSVLSRRETQYF. The CDR3 DNA reads as TGTGCCTGGAGTGTACTCAGTCGTCGAGAGACCCAGTACTTC.

This clonotype was counted only a few times. V is TRBV6-6 and J is TRBJ2-1, with 10 bases that match TRBD2. The CDR3 is 14 residues long. The V and J ends lost 8 bases and 7 bases, in that order; junction bases with no gene match: 8. CDR1 and CDR2 from the germline V gene are MNHNY and SVGAGI (reference sequence). CDR3 amino acids: CASFRLAGVNEQFF. The CDR3 nucleotides are TGTGCCAGCTTTAGGCTAGCGGGAGTAAATGAGCAGTTCTTC.

This clonotype was observed a few times. The rearrangement links TRBV15 to TRBJ2-5; no definite D call. CDR3 length: 15 residues. Germline V gives CDR1 LNHNV, CDR2 YYDKDF (reference sequence). Trimming took 0 bases from V and 2 from J, leaving 10 bases between them. The CDR3 sequence is CATSRDRQEQETQYF. The CDR3 DNA reads as TGTGCCACCAGCAGAGATCGGCAGGAGCAAGAGACCCAGTACTTC.

This clonotype was counted at least ten times. This rearrangement joins TRBV28 to TRBJ2-7, with D possibly being TRBD2 (6 bases). Germline V gives CDR1 MDHEN, CDR2 SYDVKM. The V end was cut by 3 bases, the J end by 7 bases, with 16 bases between. The CDR3 consists of 14 residues. CDR3 coding DNA: TGTGCCAGCAGTTTTTTCGGGAGAATCGGGGAGCAGTACTTC. This gives the protein CASSFFGRIGEQYF.

This clonotype was counted ten times or more. The V gene is TRBV18, the J gene TRBJ1-1, with 8 bases lining up with TRBD1. Germline lookup yields CDR1 KGHSH and CDR2 LQKENI. This CDR3 region has 13 residues. The trim removed 3 bases at V and 7 bases at J, leaving 4 bases unmatched. CDR3 bases: TGTGCCAGCTCACCGGGACAGGTACTTGAAGCTTTCTTT. Its translation is CASSPGQVLEAFF. Full variable domain (rest looked up from reference TRBV18 and TRBJ1-1): NAGVMQNPRHLVRRRGQEARLRCSPMKGHSHVYWYRQLPEEGLKFMVYLQKENIIDESGMPKERFSAEFPKEGPSILRIQQVVRGDSAAYFCASSPGQVLEAFFGQGTRLTVV.

This clonotype was counted ten times or more. This chain joins TRBV10-3 and TRBJ2-3; D is uncertain. Trimming removed 0 bases at V and 0 bases at J, with 1 base between. CDR3 length: 13 residues. Per germline, CDR1 ENHRY and CDR2 SYGVKD. The chain's CDR3 is CAISESSTDTQYF. DNA for the CDR3: TGTGCCATCAGTGAGTCTAGCACAGATACGCAGTATTTT.

This clonotype has at least ten counts. The chain joins TRBV4-2 to TRBJ1-2; D may be TRBD1 (6 bases). The length of the CDR3 is 15 residues. In germline, CDR1 is LGHNA, CDR2 YNFKEQ. Trimming removed 5 bases at V and 5 bases at J, with 18 bases between. The CDR3 protein is CASSNTGRMEYGYTF. The DNA of the CDR3 is TGTGCCAGCAGCAATACAGGGCGGATGGAATATGGCTACACCTTC.

There are many counts of this clonotype. The V and J genes are TRBV28 and TRBJ2-2; 8 nucleotides align to TRBD1. Germline V gene data show CDR1 as MDHEN and CDR2 as SYDVKM. The CDR3 is 14 amino acids. The V segment lost 5 bases and the J segment 7 bases; nucleotides outside the gene matches: 6. CDR3 sequence reads: CASSLPGGSGELFF. The CDR3 DNA reads as TGTGCCAGCAGTCTCCCAGGGGGCAGCGGGGAGCTGTTTTTT. Complete variable domain (other parts from reference TRBV28 and TRBJ2-2): DVKVTQSSRYLVKRTGEKVFLECVQDMDHENMFWYRQDPGLGLRLIYFSYDVKMKEKGDIPEGYSVSREKKERFSLILESASTNQTSMYLCASSLPGGSGELFFGEGSRLTVL.

This clonotype was picked up many times. The V and J genes are TRBV2 and TRBJ1-5; tentatively, D is TRBD1 (5 bases). The CDR3 loop spans 15 amino acids. Trimming took 6 bases from V and 0 from J, leaving 12 bases between them. Germline CDR1 SNHLY, CDR2 FYNNEI. This chain's CDR3 is CASRYRPYSNQPQHF. The CDR3 DNA sequence: TGTGCCAGCAGGTACAGGCCCTATAGCAATCAGCCCCAGCATTTT.